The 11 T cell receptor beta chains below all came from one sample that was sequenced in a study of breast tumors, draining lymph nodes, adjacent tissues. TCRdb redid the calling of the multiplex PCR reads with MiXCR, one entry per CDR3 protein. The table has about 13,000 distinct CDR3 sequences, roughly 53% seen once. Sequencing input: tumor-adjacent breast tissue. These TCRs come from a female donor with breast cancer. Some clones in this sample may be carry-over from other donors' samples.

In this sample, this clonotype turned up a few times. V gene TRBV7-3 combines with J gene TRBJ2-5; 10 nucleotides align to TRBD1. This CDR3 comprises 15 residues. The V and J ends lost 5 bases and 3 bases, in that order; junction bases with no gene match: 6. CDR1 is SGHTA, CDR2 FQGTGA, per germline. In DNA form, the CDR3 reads TGTGCCAGCAGCCCGGGACAGGGGTTCGAAGAGACCCAGTACTTC. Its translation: CASSPGQGFEETQYF.

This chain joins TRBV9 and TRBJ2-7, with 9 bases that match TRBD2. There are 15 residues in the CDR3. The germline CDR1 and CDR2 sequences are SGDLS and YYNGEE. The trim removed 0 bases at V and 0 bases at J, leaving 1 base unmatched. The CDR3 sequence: CASSVGSGSSYEQYF. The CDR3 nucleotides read TGTGCCAGCAGCGTAGGTAGCGGGAGCTCCTACGAGCAGTACTTC.

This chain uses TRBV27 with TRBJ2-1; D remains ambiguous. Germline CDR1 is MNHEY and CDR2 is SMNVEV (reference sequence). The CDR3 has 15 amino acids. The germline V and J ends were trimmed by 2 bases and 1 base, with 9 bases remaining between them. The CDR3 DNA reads TGTGCCAGCAGTTTAGCGAGAGGTTCCTACAATGAGCAGTTCTTC. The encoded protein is CASSLARGSYNEQFF.

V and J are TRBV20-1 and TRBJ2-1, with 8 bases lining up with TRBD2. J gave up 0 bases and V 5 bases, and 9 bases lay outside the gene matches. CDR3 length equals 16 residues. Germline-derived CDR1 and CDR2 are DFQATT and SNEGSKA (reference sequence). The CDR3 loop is CSAPLSGRGSYNEQFF. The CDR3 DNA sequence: TGCAGTGCTCCACTAAGCGGGAGAGGCTCCTACAATGAGCAGTTCTTC.

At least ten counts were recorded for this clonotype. The chain's CDR3 is CSVVPQGAGTQYF. The DNA of the CDR3 is TGCAGCGTTGTTCCACAGGGGGCGGGTACGCAGTATTTT. The chain has TRBV29-1 and TRBJ2-3; 9 bases are a match to TRBD1. This CDR3 region has 13 residues. J was trimmed by 8 bases and V by 4 bases; bases with no gene match: 7. Germline lookup yields CDR1 SQVTM and CDR2 ANQGSEA.

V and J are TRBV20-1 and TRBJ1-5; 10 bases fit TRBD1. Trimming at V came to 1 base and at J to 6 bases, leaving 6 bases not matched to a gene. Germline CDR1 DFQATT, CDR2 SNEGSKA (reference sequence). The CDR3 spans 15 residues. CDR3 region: CSARGWDRGGQPQHF. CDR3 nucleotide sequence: TGCAGTGCTAGAGGGTGGGACAGGGGCGGTCAGCCCCAGCATTTT.

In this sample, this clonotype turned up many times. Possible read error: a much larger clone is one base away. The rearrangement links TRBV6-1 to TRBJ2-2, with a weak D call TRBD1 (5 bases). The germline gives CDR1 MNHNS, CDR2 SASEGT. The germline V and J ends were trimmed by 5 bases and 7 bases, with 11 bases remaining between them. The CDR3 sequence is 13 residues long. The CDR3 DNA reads TGTGCCAGCAGTCAATCTGGACACGGGGAGCTGTTTTTT. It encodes CASSQSGHGELFF.

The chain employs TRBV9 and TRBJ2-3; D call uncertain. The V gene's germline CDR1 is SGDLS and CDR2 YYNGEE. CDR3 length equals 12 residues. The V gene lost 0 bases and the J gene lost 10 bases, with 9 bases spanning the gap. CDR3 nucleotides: TGTGCCAGCAGCGTAGGGGGTCTCCCGCAGTATTTT. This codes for CASSVGGLPQYF.

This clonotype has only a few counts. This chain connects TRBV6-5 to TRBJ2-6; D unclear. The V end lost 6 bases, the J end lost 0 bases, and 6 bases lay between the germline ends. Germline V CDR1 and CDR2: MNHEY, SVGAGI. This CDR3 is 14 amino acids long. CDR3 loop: CASRQFSGANVLTF. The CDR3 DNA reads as TGTGCCAGCAGACAGTTCTCTGGGGCCAACGTCCTGACTTTC.

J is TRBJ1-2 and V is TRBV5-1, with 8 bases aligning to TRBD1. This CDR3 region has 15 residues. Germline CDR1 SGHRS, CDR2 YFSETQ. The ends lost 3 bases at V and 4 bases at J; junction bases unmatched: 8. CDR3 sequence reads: CASSSGQGVFYGYTF. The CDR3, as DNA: TGCGCCAGCAGCTCCGGACAGGGCGTGTTCTATGGCTACACCTTC.

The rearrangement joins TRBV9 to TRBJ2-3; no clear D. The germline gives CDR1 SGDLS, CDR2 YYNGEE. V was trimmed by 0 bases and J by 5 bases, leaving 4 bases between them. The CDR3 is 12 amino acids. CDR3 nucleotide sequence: TGTGCCAGCAGCGTAGAGATAGATACGCAGTATTTT. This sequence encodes CASSVEIDTQYF.